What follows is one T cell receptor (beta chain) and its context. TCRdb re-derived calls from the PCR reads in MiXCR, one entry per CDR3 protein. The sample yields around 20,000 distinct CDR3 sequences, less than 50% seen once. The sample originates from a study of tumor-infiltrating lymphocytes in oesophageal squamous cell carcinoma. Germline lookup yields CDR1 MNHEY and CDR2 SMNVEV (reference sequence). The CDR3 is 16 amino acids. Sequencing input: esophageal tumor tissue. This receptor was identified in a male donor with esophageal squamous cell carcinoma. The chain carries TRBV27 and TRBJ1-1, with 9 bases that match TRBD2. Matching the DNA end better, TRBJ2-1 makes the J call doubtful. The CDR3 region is CASTPFGREGRNEQFF. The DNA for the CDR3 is TGTGCCAGCACCCCCTTTGGGCGGGAGGGCCGCAATGAGCAGTTCTTC.